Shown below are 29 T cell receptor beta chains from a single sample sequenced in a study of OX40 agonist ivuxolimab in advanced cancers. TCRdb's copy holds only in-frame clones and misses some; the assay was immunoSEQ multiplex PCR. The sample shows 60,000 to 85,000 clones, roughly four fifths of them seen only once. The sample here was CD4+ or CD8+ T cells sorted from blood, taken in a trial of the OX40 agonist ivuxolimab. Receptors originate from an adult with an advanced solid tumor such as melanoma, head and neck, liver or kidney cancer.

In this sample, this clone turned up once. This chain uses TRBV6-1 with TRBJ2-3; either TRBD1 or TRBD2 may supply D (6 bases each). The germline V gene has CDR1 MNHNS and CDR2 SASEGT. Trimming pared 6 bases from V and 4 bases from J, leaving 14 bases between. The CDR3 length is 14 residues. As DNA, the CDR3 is TGTGCCAGCAGGTGGGGGGCAAATCCAGATACGCAGTATTTT. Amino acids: CASRWGANPDTQYF.

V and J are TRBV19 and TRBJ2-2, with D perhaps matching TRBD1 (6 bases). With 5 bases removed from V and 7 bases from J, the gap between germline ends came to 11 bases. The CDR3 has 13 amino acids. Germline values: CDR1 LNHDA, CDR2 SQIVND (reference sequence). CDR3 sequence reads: CASSPQGSGELFF. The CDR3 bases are TGTGCCAGTAGTCCCCAGGGGAGCGGGGAGCTGTTTTTT.

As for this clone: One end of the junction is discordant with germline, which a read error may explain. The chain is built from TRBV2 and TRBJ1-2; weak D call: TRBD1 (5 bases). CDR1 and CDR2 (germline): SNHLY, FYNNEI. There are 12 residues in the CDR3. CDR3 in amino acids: CASSEALPGRGF. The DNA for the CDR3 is TGTGCCAGCAGTGAAGCGCTGCCCGGAAGGGGTTTC.

Here the CDR3 reads CASSSDTNEQFF. CDR3 coding DNA: TGTGCCAGCAGCTCGGATACCAATGAGCAGTTCTTC. The V gene is TRBV7-2, the J gene TRBJ2-1; D remains ambiguous. The CDR3 runs 12 residues. V was cut by 4 bases and J by 6 bases, with 7 bases left in between. Looked up from germline, CDR1 is SGHTA and CDR2 is FQGNSA.

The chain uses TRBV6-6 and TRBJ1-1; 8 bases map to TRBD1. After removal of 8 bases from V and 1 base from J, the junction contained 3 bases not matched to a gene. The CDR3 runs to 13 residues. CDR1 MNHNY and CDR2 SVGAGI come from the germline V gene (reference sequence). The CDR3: CASAGQGNTEAFF. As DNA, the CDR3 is TGTGCCAGCGCCGGACAGGGGAACACTGAAGCTTTCTTT.

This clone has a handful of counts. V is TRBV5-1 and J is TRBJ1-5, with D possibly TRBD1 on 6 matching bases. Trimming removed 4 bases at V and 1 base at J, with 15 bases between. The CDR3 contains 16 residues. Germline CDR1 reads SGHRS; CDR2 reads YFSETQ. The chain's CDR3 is CASSEGGPFSNQPQHF. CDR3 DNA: TGCGCCAGCAGCGAGGGGGGCCCCTTCAGCAATCAGCCCCAGCATTTT. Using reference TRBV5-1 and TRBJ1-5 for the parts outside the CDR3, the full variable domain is KAGVTQTPRYLIKTRGQQVTLSCSPISGHRSVSWYQQTPGQGLQFLFEYFSETQRNKGNFPGRFSGRQFSNSRSEMNVSTLELGDSALYLCASSEGGPFSNQPQHFGDGTRLSIL.

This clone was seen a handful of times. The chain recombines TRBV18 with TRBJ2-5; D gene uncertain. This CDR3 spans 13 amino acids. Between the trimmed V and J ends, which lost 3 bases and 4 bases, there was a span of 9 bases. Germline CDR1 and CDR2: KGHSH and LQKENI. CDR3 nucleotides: TGTGCCAGCTCACCGTACCTAGGAGAGACCCAGTACTTC. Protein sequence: CASSPYLGETQYF.

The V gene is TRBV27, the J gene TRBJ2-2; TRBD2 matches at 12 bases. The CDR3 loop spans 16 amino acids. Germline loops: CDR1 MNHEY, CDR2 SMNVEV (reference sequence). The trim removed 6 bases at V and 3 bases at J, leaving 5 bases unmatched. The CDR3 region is CASRASGGVYTGELFF. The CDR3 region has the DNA TGTGCCAGCAGGGCTAGCGGGGGGGTTTACACCGGGGAGCTGTTTTTT.

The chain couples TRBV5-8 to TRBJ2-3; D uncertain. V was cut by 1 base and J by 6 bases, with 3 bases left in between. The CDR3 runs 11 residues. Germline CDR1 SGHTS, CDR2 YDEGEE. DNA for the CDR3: TGTGCCAGCAGCTTGTCTGATACGCAGTATTTT. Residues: CASSLSDTQYF.

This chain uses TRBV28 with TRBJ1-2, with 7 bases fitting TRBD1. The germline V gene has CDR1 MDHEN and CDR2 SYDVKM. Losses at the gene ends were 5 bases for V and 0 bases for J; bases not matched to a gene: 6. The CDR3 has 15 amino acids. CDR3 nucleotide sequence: TGTGCCAGCAGTCCTCCGGACAGGCCTAACTATGGCTACACCTTC. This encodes CASSPPDRPNYGYTF.

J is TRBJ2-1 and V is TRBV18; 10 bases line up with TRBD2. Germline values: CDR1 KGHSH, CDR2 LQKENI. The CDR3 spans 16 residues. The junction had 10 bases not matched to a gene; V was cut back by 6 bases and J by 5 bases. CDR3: CASSRIPGLANNEQFF. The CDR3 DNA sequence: TGTGCCAGCTCTCGGATTCCGGGACTAGCGAACAATGAGCAGTTCTTC.

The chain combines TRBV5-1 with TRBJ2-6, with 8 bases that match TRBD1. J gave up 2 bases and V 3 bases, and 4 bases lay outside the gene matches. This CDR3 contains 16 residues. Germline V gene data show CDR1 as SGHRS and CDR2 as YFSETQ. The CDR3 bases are TGCGCCAGCAGCTACCAGGGGGCGACTGGGGCCAACGTCCTGACTTTC. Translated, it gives CASSYQGATGANVLTF.

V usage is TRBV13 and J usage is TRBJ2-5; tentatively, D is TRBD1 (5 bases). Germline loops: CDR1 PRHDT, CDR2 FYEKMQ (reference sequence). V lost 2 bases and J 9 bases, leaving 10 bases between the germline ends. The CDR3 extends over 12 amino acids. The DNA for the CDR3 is TGTGCCAGCAGCTTATGGGGCTCGGCCCAGTACTTC. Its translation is CASSLWGSAQYF.

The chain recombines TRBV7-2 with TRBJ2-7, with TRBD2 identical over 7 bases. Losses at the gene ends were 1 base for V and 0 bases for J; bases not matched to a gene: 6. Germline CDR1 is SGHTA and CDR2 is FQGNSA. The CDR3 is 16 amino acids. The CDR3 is CASSLEASGSSYEQYF. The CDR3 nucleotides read TGTGCCAGCAGCTTAGAGGCTAGCGGAAGCTCCTACGAGCAGTACTTC.

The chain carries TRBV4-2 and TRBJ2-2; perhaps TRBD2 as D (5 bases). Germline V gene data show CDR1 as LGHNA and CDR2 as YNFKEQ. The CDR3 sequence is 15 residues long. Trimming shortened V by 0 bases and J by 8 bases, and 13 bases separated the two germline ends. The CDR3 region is CASSQEGSGSGELFF. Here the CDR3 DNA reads TGTGCCAGCAGCCAAGAAGGGAGCGGATCGGGGGAGCTGTTTTTT.

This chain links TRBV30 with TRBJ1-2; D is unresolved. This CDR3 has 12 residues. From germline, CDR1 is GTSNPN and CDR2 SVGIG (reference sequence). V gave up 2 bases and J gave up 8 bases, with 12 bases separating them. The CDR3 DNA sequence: TGTGCCTGGAGTCTTGAGATCCGAGGCTACACCTTC. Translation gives CAWSLEIRGYTF.

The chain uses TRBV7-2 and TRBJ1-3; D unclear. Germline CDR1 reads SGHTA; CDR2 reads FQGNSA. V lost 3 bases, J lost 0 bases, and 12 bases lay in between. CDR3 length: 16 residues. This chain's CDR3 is CASSLTGPGSGNTIYF. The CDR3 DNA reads TGTGCCAGCAGCTTGACCGGGCCCGGCTCTGGAAACACCATATATTTT.

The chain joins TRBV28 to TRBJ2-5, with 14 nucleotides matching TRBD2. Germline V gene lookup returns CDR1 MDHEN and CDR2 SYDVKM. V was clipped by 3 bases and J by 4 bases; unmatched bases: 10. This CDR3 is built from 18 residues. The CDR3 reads CASSLTSGRALTGETQYF. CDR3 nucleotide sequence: TGTGCCAGCAGTTTGACTAGCGGGAGGGCTCTTACGGGAGAGACCCAGTACTTC.

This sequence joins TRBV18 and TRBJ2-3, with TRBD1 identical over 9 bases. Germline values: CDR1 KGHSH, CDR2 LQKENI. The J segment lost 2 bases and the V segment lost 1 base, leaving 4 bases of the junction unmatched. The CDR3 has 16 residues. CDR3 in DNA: TGTGCCAGCTCACCACAACAGGGGGCTGACACAGATACGCAGTATTTT. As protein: CASSPQQGADTDTQYF.

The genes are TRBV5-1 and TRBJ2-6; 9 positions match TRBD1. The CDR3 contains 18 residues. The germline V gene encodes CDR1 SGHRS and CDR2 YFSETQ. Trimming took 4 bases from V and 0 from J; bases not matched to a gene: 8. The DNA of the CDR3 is TGCGCCAGCAGCCCCAAACAGGGGGCCCCCTCTGGGGCCAACGTCCTGACTTTC. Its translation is CASSPKQGAPSGANVLTF.

Written as DNA, the CDR3 is TGCGCCAGCAGCCAGGACGGATCCTATGGCTACACCTTC. Translating gives CASSQDGSYGYTF. V and J are TRBV5-1 and TRBJ1-2; D is unresolved. Between the trimmed V and J ends, which lost 4 bases and 4 bases, there was a span of 11 bases. The germline CDR1 and CDR2 sequences are SGHRS and YFSETQ. The CDR3 has 13 residues.

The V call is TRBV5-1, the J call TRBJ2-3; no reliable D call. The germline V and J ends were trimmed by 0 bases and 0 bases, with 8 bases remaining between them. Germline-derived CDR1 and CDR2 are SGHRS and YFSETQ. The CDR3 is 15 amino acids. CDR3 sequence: CASSLEGRSTDTQYF. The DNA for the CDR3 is TGCGCCAGCAGCTTGGAGGGCAGGAGCACAGATACGCAGTATTTT.

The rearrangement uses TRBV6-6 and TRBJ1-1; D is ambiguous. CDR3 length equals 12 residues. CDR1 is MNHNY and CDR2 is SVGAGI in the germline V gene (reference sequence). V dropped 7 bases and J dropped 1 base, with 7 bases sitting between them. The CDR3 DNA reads TGTGCCAGCAATCACGGGAACACTGAAGCTTTCTTT. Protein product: CASNHGNTEAFF.

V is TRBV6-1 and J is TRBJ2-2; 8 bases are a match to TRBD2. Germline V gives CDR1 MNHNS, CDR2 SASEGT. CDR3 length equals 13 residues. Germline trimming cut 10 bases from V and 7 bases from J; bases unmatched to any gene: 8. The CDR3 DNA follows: TGTGCCATACCGGGACTAGGTAGCGGGGAGCTGTTTTTT. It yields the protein CAIPGLGSGELFF.

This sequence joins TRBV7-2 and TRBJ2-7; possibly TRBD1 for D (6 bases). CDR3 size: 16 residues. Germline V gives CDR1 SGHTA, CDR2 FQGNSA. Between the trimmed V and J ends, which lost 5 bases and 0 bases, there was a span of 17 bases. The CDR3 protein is CASSPGDMWSSYEQYF. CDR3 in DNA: TGTGCCAGCAGCCCCGGGGACATGTGGAGCTCCTACGAGCAGTACTTC.

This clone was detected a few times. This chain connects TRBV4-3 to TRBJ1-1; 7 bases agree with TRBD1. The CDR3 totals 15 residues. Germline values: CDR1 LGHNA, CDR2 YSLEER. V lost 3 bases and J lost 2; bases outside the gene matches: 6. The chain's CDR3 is CASSQPGTVNTEAFF. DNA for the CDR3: TGCGCCAGCAGCCAGCCCGGGACAGTTAACACTGAAGCTTTCTTT.

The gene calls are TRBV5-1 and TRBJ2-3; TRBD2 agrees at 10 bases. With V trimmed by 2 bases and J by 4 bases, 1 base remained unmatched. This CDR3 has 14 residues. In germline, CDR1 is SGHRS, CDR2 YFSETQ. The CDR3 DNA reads TGCGCCAGCAGCTTTCTAGCGGGGGCAGATACGCAGTATTTT. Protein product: CASSFLAGADTQYF.

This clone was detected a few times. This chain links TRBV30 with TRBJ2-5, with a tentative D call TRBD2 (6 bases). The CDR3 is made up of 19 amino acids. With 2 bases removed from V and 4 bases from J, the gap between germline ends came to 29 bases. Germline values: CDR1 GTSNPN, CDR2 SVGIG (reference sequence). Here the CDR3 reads CAWSFFRGRGAGKGETQYF. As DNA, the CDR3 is TGTGCCTGGAGTTTCTTTCGTGGCCGGGGTGCGGGGAAAGGAGAGACCCAGTACTTC.

DNA for the CDR3: TGTGCCAGCAGACCTAGCGGGGGTGGCAATGAGCAGTTCTTC. Translated: CASRPSGGGNEQFF. This chain joins TRBV27 and TRBJ2-1, with TRBD2 identical over 10 bases. CDR1 is MNHEY, CDR2 SMNVEV, per germline (reference sequence). V dropped 6 bases and J dropped 6; count of bases not matched to a gene: 5. This CDR3 has 14 residues.